This T cell receptor (beta chain) is from a study of shared clonotypes between healthy human individuals. The overall study: Researchers assigned three CD4 naive, three CD4 memory, two CD8 naive and one CD8 memory plate to each donor.

Researchers divided each subset's genomic DNA evenly across several immunoSEQ plates. Method: immunoSEQ multiplex PCR; TCRdb's copy keeps in-frame clones and lacks some. In the table there are approximately 2.3 million clones, over 90% of which are singletons. Whole-study results and caveats: Sampling covered nothing but blood. Tissue TCR repertoires likely differ from those found in blood.

V lost 4 bases, J lost 1 base, and 13 bases lay in between. Germline lookup yields CDR1 LNHDA and CDR2 SQIVND (reference sequence). The CDR3 is made up of 15 amino acids. This clone was counted a single time. Its antigen is unidentified. This TCR was recovered from a man aged 18-30 years in good health. Some clones in this sample may be carry-over from other donors' samples. The chain employs TRBV19 and TRBJ1-1, with D possibly being TRBD1 (6 bases). The sample taken for sequencing was naive CD4+ T cells from PBMCs. Subset specified: CD45RA+ positively selected. CDR3 in DNA: TGTGCCAGTAGTAGGTCGGACAGATCGAACACTGAAGCTTTCTTT. It translates to CASSRSDRSNTEAFF.